This TCR beta chain was observed in a study of blood T cell repertoires in COVID-19 (dated by TCRdb to about 2020). Study-wide context: Samples from collaborators originated in the United States, Italy and Spain and spanned both the acute and convalescent phases of COVID-19. The prospective study material was composed of cDNA or gDNA derived from T cells, B-cell-depleted T cells, or PBMCs. The dataset comprised deeply sampled blood TCRbeta repertoires from subjects exposed to, actively infected with, or recovered from COVID-19. The repertoires were made available in a free public database intended to serve as a resource for research on the immune response to SARS-CoV-2. The samples were drawn from the first 160 participants of the ongoing ImmuneRACE study and from 1,254 subjects provided by 6 global collaborators. A de-identified subject ID, COVID-19 status, age in years and sex were almost always included in the sample metadata. Where HLA class I and class II types were available, the types were taken from metadata supplied by the sample provider, not from assay-based typing. What the authors observed across the whole study: The quantity of clinical and demographic metadata differed by source and by participant and was supplied without curation.

Spanning cysteine to phenylalanine, the CDR3 consists of 15 amino acids. Only the CDR3 region is kept as DNA, spanning 45 bases read in frame from base 1. In the germline V gene, CDR1 corresponds to SGDLS and CDR2 to YYNGEE. V loses 3 bases of germline sequence and J loses 3 bases, and the interval between the two ends is 12 bases. The collaborating institutions used their own protocols to collect whole blood in K2EDTA tubes. For TCRbeta analysis, collaborator samples were shipped as frozen whole blood, as isolated PBMCs, or as DNA extracted from either sample type. About this clone: The antigen this receptor binds is unknown. No per-base quality is available; no much larger clone lies one base away.

The immunoSEQ Assay, a bias-controlled multiplex PCR, was used to amplify TCRbeta CDR3 regions from genomic DNA. In the original analysis: Nucleated cell counts per sample were estimated from amplification of reference gene primers within the assay. To quantify the absolute abundance of each unique TCRbeta CDR3 rearrangement, sequence reads were collapsed and filtered. For each sample, productive Simpson clonality was calculated as the square root of Simpson's diversity index across productive rearrangements. Held by TCRdb, this immuneACCESS table contains in-frame sequences only and omits some clones. Under half of the omission traces to an unresolved V gene where checked; the cause of the rest is unknown. For V, J and clone size, that table is used; D and trimming come from the DNA. In this sample the table shows some 140,000 clones, around 89% of which occur a single time. The ten biggest clones cover about 17% of the sample.

Input material: peripheral blood. The chain joins TRBV9 to TRBJ2-2; the D gene is perhaps TRBD1, from 5 matching bases. The receptor comes from a man in his fifties with active or convalescent COVID-19. The nucleotide sequence reads TGTGCCAGCAGCGGGAGACAGAGCCACACCGGGGAGCTGTTTTTT. Translated, this gives CASSGRQSHTGELFF. Extended through the reference TRBV9 and TRBJ2-2 proteins, this CDR3 yields the full variable domain: DSGVTQTPKHLITATGQRVTLRCSPRSGDLSVYWYQQSLDQGLQFLIQYYNGEERAKGNILERFSAQQFPDLHSELNLSSLELGDSALYFCASSGRQSHTGELFFGEGSRLTVL.